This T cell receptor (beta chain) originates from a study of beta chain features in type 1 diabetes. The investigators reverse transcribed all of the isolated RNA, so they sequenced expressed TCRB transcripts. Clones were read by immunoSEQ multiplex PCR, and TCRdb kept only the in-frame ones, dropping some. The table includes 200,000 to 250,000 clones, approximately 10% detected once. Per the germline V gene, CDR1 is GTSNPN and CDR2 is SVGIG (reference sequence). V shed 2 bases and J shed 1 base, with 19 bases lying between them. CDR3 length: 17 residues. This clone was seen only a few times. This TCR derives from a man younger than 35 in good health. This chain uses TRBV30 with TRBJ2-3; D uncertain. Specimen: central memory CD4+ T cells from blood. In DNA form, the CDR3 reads TGTGCCTGGAGTCCGACGTTGGACCGATCGGGCACAGATACGCAGTATTTT. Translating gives CAWSPTLDRSGTDTQYF.